Listed here is a single T cell receptor beta chain. The sort gate was single viable CD3+CD4+CD8-CD45RO+ cells for memory CD4+ T cells. This table comes from immunoSEQ multiplex PCR, and its TCRdb copy is limited to in-frame clones, with some not included. This table has some 52,000 clones, about 78% appearing once. These data belong to a study of memory CD4+ T cells and cytomegalovirus serostatus. The CDR3 is 13 amino acids. Germline CDR1 LNHNV, CDR2 YYDKDF (reference sequence). The V gene lost 3 bases and the J gene lost 13 bases, with 18 bases spanning the gap. The source material was memory CD4+ T cells from blood. The chain links TRBV15 to TRBJ1-2, with D perhaps TRBD1 (6 bases). The clonotype was recovered from an adult in good health and CMV-seronegative. The CDR3 coding sequence is TGTGCCACCAGCAGCCCCGAACAGGGAGGATGCACCTTC. It codes for CATSSPEQGGCTF.